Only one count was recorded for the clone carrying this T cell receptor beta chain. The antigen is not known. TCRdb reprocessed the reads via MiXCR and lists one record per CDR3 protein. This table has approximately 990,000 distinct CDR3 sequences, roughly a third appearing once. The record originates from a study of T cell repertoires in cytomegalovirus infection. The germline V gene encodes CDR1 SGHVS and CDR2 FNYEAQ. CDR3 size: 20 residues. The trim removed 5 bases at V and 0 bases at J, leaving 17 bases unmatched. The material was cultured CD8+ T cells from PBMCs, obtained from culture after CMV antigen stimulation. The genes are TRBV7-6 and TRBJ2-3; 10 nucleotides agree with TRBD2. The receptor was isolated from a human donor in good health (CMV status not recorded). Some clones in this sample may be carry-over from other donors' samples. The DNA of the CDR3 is TGTGCCAGCAGCCCGTCAAGTAGGAATAGCGGGGGGACTAGCACAGATACGCAGTATTTT. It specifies CASSPSSRNSGGTSTDTQYF.